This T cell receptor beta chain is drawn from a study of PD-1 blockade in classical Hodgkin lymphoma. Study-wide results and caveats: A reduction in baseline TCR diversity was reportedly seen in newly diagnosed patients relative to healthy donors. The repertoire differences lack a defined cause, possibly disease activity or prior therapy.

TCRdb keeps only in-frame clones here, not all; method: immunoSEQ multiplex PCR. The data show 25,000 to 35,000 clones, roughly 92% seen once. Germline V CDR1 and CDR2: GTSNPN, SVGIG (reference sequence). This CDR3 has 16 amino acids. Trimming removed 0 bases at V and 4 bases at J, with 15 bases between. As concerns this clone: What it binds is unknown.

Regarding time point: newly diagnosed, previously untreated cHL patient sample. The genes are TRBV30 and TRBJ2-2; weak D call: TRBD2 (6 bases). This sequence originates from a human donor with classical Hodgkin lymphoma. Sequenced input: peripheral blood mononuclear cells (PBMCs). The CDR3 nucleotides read TGTGCCTGGAGTGTAAGAGGTGTCGGGGGCACCGGGGAGCTGTTTTTT. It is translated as CAWSVRGVGGTGELFF.